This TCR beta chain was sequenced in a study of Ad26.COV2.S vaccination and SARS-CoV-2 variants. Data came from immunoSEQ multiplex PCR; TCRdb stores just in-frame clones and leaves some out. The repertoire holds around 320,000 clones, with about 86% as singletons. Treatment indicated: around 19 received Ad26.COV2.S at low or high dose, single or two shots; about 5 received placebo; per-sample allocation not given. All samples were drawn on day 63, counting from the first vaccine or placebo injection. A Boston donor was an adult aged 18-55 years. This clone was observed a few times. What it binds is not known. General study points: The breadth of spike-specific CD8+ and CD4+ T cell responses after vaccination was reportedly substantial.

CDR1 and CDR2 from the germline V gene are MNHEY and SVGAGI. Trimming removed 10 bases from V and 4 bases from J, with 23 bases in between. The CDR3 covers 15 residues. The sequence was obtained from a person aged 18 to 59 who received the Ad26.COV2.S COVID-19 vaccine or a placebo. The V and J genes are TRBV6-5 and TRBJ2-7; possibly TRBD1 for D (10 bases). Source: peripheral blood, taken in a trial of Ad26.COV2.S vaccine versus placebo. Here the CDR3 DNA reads TGTGCCACCACGCGGGGGGGACAGGGGACTTACGAGCAGTACTTC. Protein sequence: CATTRGGQGTYEQYF.